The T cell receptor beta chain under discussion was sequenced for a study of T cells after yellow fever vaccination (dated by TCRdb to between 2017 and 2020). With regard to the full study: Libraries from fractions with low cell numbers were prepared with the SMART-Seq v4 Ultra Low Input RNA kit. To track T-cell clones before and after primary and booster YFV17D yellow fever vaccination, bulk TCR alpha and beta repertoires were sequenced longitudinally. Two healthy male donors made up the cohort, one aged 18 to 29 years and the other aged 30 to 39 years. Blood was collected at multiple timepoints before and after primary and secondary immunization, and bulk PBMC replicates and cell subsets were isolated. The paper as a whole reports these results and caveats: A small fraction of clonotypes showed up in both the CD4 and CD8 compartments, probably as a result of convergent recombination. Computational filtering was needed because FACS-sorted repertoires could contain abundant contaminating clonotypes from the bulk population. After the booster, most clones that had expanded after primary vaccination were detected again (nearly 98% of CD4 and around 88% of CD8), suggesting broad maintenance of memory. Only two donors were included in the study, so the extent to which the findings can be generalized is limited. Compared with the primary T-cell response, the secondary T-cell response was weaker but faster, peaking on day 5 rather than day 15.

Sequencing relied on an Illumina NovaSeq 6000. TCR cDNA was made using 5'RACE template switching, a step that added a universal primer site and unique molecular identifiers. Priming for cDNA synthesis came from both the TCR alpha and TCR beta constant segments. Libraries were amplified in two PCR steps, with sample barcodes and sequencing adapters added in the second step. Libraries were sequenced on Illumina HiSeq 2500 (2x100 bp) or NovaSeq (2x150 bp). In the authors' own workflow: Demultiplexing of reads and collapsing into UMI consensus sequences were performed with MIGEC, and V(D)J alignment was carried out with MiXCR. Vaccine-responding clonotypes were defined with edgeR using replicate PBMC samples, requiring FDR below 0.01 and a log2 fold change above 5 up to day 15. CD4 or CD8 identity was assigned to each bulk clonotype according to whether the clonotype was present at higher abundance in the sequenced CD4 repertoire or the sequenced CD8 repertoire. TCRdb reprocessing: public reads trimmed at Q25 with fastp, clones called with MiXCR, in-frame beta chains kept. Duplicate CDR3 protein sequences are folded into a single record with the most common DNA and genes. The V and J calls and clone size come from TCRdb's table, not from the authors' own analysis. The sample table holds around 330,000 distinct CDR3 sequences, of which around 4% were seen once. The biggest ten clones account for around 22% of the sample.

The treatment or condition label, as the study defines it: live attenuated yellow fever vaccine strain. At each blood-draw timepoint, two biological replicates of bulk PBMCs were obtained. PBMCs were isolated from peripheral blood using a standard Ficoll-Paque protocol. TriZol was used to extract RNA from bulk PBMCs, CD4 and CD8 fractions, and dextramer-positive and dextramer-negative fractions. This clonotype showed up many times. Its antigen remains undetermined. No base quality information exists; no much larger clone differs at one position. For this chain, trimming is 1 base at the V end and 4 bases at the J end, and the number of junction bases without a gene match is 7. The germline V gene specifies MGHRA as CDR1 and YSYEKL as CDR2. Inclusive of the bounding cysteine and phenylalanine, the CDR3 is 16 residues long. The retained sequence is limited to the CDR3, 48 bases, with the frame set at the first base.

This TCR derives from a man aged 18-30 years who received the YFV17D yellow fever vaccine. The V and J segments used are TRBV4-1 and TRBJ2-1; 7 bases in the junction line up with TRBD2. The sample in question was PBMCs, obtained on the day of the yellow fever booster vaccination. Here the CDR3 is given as CASSQVRLAVYNEQFF. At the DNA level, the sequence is TGCGCCAGCAGCCAAGTTAGGCTAGCGGTTTACAATGAGCAGTTCTTC.